The T cell receptor beta chain described here comes from a study of cytomegalovirus exposure and HLA in healthy donors. Broader study findings: Most TCR sequences were uncommon, yet certain public TCRs appeared in many donors. Accurate predictions that matched the HLA-A and HLA-B alleles of most subjects were reportedly made from TCR beta sequences. In an earlier analysis, productive rearrangement rates for most beta V segments clustered near 87% or 30%. Immune exposure information comprised only CMV serostatus.

Use of 60 Vbeta and 13 Jbeta primers characterized the PCR. Generated by immunoSEQ multiplex PCR, the TCRdb table keeps only in-frame clones and is missing some. This table holds 150,000 to 200,000 clones, over 80% found once. Remarks on this clone: Its antigen is currently unknown. Additional DNA sequences in this sample encode the identical CDR3.

This receptor was identified in a man aged 50 or older in good health and CMV-seronegative. Sequenced: PBMCs.

The CDR3 DNA follows: TGTGCCAGCAGCCAAGTTGGCGGAGAGACCCAGTACTTC. This sequence encodes CASSQVGGETQYF. The chain employs TRBV4-2 and TRBJ2-5; unclear D gene. The CDR3 runs 13 residues. Germline loops: CDR1 LGHNA, CDR2 YNFKEQ. Trimming removed 1 base from V and 4 bases from J, with 7 bases in between.